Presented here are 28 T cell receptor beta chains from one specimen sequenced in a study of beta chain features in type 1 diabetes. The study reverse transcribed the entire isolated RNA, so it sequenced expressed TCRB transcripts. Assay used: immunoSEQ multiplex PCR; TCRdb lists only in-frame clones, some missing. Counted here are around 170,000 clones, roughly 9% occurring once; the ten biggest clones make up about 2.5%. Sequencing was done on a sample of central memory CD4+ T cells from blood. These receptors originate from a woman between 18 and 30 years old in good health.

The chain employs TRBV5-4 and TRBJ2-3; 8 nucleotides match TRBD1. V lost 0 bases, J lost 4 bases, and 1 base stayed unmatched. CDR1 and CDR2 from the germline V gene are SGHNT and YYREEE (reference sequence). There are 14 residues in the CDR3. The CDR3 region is CASSLAGGPDTQYF. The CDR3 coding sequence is TGTGCCAGCAGCTTGGCAGGGGGCCCAGATACGCAGTATTTT.

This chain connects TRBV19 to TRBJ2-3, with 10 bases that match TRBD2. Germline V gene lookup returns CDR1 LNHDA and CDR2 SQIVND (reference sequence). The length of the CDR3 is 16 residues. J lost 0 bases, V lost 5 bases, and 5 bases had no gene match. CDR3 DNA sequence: TGTGCCAGTAGTCTAAAGACTAGCGGGAGCACAGATACGCAGTATTTT. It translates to CASSLKTSGSTDTQYF.

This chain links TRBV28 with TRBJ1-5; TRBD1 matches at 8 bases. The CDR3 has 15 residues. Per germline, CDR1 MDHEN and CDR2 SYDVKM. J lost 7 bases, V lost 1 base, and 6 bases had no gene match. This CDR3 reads CASSLSVRGRQPQHF. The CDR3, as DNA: TGTGCCAGCAGTTTATCTGTCAGGGGGCGCCAGCCCCAGCATTTT.

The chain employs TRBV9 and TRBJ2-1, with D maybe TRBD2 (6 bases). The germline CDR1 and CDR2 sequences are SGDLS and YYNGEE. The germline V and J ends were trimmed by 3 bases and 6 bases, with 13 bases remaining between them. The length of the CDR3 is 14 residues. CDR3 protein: CASSGGSGVNEQFF. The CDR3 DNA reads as TGTGCCAGCAGCGGTGGGTCGGGGGTCAATGAGCAGTTCTTC.

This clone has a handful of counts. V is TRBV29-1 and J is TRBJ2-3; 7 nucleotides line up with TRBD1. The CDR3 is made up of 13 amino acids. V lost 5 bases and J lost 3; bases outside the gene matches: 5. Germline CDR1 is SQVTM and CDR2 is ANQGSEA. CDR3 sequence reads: CSVSTGTTDTQYF. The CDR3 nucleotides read TGCAGCGTTTCGACAGGGACGACAGATACGCAGTATTTT.

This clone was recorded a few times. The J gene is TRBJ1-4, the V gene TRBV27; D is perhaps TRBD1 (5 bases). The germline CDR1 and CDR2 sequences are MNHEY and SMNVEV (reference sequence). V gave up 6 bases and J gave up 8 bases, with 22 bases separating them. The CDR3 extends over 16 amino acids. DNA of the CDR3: TGTGCCAGCAGCTCGGCCGGGAGGGGCCTCGAAGAAAAACTGTTTTTT. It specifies CASSSAGRGLEEKLFF.

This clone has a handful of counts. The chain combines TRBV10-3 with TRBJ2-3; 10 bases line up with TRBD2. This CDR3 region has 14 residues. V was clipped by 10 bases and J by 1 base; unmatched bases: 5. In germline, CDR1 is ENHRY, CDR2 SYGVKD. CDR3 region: CATQREGGTDTQYF. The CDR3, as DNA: TGTGCCACCCAGCGGGAGGGGGGCACAGATACGCAGTATTTT.

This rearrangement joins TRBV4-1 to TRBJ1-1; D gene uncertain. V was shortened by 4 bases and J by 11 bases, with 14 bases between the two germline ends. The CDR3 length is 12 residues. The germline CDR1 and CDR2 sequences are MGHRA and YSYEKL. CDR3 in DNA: TGCGCCAGCAGCCCCATGGGGAGAGGTGCTTTCTTT. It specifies CASSPMGRGAFF.

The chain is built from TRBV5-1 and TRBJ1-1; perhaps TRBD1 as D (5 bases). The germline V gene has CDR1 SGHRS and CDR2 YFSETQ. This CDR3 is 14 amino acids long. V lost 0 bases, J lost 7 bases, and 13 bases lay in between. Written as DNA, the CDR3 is TGCGCCAGCAGCTTGGGAGGGACGGGGGATGAAGCTTTCTTT. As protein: CASSLGGTGDEAFF.

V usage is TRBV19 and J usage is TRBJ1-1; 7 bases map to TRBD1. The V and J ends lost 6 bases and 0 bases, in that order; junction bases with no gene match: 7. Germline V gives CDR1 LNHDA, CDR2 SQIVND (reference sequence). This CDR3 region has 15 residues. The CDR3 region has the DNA TGTGCCAGTAGGGTAAACAGGGGACTGAACACTGAAGCTTTCTTT. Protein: CASRVNRGLNTEAFF.

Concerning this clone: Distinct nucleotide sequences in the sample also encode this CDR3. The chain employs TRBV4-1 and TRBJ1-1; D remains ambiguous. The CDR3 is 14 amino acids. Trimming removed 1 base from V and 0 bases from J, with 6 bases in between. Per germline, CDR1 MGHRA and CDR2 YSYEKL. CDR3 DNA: TGCGCCAGCAGCCAAGGACTGTTGAACACTGAAGCTTTCTTT. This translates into CASSQGLLNTEAFF.

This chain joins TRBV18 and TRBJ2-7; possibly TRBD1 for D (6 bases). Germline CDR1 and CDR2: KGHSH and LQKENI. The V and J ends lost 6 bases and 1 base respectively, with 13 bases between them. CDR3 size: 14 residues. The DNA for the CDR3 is TGTGCCAGCTCCCGAGGACAGAATTCCTACGAGCAGTACTTC. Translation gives CASSRGQNSYEQYF.

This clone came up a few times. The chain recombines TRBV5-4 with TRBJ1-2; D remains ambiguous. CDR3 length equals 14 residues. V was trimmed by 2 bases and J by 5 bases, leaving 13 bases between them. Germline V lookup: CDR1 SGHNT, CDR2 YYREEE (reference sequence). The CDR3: CASSFDSGEYGYTF. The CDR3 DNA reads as TGTGCCAGCAGCTTCGACTCCGGGGAATATGGCTACACCTTC.

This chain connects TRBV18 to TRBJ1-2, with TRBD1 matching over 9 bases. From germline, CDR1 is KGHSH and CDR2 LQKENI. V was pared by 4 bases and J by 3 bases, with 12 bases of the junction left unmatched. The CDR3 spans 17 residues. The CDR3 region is CASSLTPPRTGDYGYTF. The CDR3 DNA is TGTGCCAGCTCACTAACCCCCCCACGGACAGGGGACTATGGCTACACCTTC.

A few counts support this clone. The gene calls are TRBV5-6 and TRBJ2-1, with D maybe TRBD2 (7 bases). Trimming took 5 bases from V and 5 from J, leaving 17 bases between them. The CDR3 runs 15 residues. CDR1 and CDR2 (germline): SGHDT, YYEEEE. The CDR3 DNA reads TGTGCCAGCAGTGCCGACCGGGGGGCCAACAATGAGCAGTTCTTC. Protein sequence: CASSADRGANNEQFF.

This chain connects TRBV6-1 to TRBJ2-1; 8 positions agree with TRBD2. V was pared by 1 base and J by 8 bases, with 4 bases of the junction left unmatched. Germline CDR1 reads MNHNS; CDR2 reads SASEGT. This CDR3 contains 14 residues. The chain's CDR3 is CASSEVFGGDEQFF. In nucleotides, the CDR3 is TGTGCCAGCAGTGAAGTGTTCGGGGGGGATGAGCAGTTCTTC.

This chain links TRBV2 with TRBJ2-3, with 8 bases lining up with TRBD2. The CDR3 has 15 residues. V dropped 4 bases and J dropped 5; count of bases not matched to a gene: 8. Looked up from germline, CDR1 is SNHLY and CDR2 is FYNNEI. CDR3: CASSASGSVGDTQYF. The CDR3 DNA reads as TGTGCCAGCAGTGCAAGCGGGAGTGTAGGAGATACGCAGTATTTT.

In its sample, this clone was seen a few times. CDR3 region: CASSQAPADRESGANVLTF. The CDR3, as DNA: TGTGCCAGCAGCCAAGCCCCAGCGGACAGGGAGTCTGGGGCCAACGTCCTGACTTTC. The V gene is TRBV14, the J gene TRBJ2-6; 8 nucleotides match TRBD1. The germline V gene encodes CDR1 SGHDN and CDR2 FVKESK. The CDR3 totals 19 residues. V shed 1 base, J shed 1 base, and the junction held 9 bases outside the gene matches.

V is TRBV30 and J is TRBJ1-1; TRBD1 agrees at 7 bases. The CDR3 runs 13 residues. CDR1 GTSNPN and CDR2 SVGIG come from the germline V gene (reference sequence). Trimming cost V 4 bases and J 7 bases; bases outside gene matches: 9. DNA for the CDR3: TGTGCCTGGAATCTCGGACAGGAGGGTGAAGCTTTCTTT. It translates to CAWNLGQEGEAFF.

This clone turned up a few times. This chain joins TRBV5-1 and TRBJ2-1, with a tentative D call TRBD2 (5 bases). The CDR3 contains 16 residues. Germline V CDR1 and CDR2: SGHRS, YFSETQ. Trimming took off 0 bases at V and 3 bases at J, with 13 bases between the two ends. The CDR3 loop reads CASSLGGNTYYNEQFF. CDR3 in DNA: TGCGCCAGCAGCTTGGGAGGGAACACCTACTACAATGAGCAGTTCTTC.

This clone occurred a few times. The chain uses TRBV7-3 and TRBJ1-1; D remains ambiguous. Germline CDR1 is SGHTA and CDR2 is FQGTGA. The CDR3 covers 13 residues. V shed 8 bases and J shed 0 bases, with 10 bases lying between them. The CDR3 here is CASAWQMNTEAFF. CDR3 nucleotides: TGTGCCAGCGCTTGGCAGATGAACACTGAAGCTTTCTTT.

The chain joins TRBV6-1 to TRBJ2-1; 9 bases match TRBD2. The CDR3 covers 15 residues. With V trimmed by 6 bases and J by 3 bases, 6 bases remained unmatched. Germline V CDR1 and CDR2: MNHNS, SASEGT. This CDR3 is CASRPTREGYNEQFF. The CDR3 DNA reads TGTGCCAGCAGGCCCACGCGGGAGGGCTACAATGAGCAGTTCTTC.

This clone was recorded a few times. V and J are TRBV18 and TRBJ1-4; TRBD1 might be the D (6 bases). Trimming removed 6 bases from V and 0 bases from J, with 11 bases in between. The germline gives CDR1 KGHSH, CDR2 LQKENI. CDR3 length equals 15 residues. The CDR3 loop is CASSPGEATNEKLFF. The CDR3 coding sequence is TGTGCCAGCTCCCCAGGGGAGGCAACTAATGAAAAACTGTTTTTT.

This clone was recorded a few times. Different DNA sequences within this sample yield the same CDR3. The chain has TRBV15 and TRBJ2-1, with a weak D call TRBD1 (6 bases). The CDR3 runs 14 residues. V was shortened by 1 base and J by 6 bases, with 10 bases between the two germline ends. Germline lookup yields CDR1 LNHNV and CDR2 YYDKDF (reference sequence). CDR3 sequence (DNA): TGTGCCACCAGCAGAGGTCAGGGGATCAATGAGCAGTTCTTC. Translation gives CATSRGQGINEQFF.

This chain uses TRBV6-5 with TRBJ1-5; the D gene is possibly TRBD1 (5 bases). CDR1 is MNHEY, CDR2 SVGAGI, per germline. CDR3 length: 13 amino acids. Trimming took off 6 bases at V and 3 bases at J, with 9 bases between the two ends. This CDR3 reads CASRETVNQPQHF. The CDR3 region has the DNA TGTGCCAGCAGGGAGACAGTCAATCAGCCCCAGCATTTT.

CDR3 residues: CASSISRLDQPQHF. In nucleotides, the CDR3 is TGTGCCAGTAGTATATCCAGGCTCGATCAGCCCCAGCATTTT. V is TRBV19 and J is TRBJ1-5; D call uncertain. The CDR3 totals 14 residues. The germline CDR1 and CDR2 sequences are LNHDA and SQIVND (reference sequence). The germline V and J ends were trimmed by 2 bases and 5 bases, with 10 bases remaining between them.

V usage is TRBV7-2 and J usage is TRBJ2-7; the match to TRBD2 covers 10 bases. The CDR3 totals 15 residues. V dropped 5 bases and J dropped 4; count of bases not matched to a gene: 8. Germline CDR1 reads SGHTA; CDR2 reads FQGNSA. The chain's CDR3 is CASSLAGLATYEQYF. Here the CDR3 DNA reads TGTGCCAGCAGCCTGGCGGGACTAGCGACATACGAGCAGTACTTC. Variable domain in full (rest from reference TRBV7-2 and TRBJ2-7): GAGVSQSPSNKVTEKGKDVELRCDPISGHTALYWYRQSLGQGLEFLIYFQGNSAPDKSGLPSDRFSAERTGGSVSTLTIQRTQQEDSAVYLCASSLAGLATYEQYFGPGTRLTVT.

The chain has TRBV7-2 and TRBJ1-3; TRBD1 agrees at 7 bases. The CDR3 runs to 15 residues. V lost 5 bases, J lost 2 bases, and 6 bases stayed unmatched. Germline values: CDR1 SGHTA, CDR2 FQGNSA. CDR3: CASSPRQGPGNTIYF. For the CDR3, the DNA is TGTGCCAGCAGCCCCCGACAGGGTCCTGGAAACACCATATATTTT.